This T cell receptor (beta chain) derives from a study of blood T cell repertoires in COVID-19. Some clones are missing from TCRdb's copy, which holds only in-frame ones; the method was immunoSEQ multiplex PCR. Here the sample spans approximately 500,000 clones, roughly 88% being singletons. The material sequenced was PBMCs or T cells enriched from blood (not recorded which). The receptor was isolated from a woman in her 40s who had recovered from COVID-19.

The CDR3 sequence is CASSQDRTNRNQPQHF. The CDR3 coding sequence is TGCGCCAGCAGCCAAGATAGGACAAACCGCAATCAGCCCCAGCATTTT. J is TRBJ1-5 and V is TRBV4-3; possibly TRBD1 for D (5 bases). The CDR3 extends over 16 amino acids. Trimming took off 0 bases at V and 2 bases at J, with 11 bases between the two ends. Germline lookup yields CDR1 LGHNA and CDR2 YSLEER.